This is a list of T cell receptor beta chains from one sample in a study of blood T cell repertoires in COVID-19. Clones were read by immunoSEQ multiplex PCR, and TCRdb kept only the in-frame ones, dropping some. The data hold some 250,000 clones, with 80% to 85% observed a single time. The sequenced material came from peripheral blood. The receptors come from a man aged 50 to 60 with active or convalescent COVID-19. The CDR3 runs from the conserved cysteine through the conserved F or W. The D gene is left open where the match is weak. A clone size is listed for some rows: how often the clone was seen (once, few, many), or a class if it is expanded.

abundance	d_gene	v_gene	j_gene	CDR3aa	CDR3nt
-	-	TRBV29-1	TRBJ1-1	CSVAFGGNTEAFF	TGCAGCGTTGCATTCGGGGGGAACACTGAAGCTTTCTTT
-	TRBD2	TRBV30	TRBJ2-5	CAWSEGLAGGLGQETQYF	TGTGCCTGGAGTGAGGGTCTAGCGGGGGGGCTGGGTCAAGAGACCCAGTACTTC
-	TRBD1	TRBV27	TRBJ2-5	CASSYRGVQETQYF	TGTGCCAGCAGTTACAGGGGAGTCCAAGAGACCCAGTACTTC
-	-	TRBV7-9	TRBJ2-7	CASSLQADSYEQYF	TGTGCCAGCAGCTTACAAGCTGACTCCTACGAGCAGTACTTC
-	-	TRBV5-1	TRBJ2-2	CASSAQGSNTGELFF	TGCGCCAGCAGCGCCCAGGGCTCGAACACCGGGGAGCTGTTTTTT
once	-	TRBV6-1	TRBJ1-2	CASSEDPGAYGYTF	TGTGCCAGCAGTGAAGACCCAGGCGCCTATGGCTACACCTTC
once	-	TRBV5-1	TRBJ1-4	CASSPRAQGGATNEKLFF	TGCGCCAGCAGCCCCAGGGCCCAGGGAGGGGCAACTAATGAAAAACTGTTTTTT
many	TRBD1	TRBV10-3	TRBJ1-1	CATAGQGVSEAFF	TGTGCCACCGCCGGACAGGGGGTGTCTGAAGCTTTCTTT
-	-	TRBV12-3/TRBV12-4	TRBJ2-1	CASSLRVNEQFF	TGTGCCAGCAGTTTACGGGTCAATGAGCAGTTCTTC
-	TRBD2	TRBV28	TRBJ2-2	CASLLSRGAGELFF	TGTGCCAGCCTTTTGTCGCGGGGGGCCGGGGAGCTGTTTTTT
-	-	TRBV5-5	TRBJ2-7	CASSLAGSYEQYF	TGTGCCAGCAGCTTGGCGGGCTCCTACGAGCAGTACTTC
many	TRBD2	TRBV5-1	TRBJ2-2	CASSLLAGGQTGELFF	TGCGCCAGCAGCTTGCTCGCGGGGGGGCAGACCGGGGAGCTGTTTTTT
-	-	TRBV12-3/TRBV12-4	TRBJ1-2	CASILGGAGGYTF	TGTGCCAGCATCCTCGGGGGGGCAGGTGGCTACACCTTC
few	TRBD2	TRBV5-1	TRBJ2-1	CASSTSGGYNEQFF	TGCGCCAGCTCAACTAGCGGGGGGTACAATGAGCAGTTCTTC
-	-	TRBV28	TRBJ1-1	CASSLAVLTEAFF	TGTGCCAGCAGTTTGGCAGTCCTCACTGAAGCTTTCTTT
-	-	TRBV5-4	TRBJ1-2	CASSLQGRNGYTF	TGTGCCAGCAGCTTGCAGGGTAGAAATGGCTACACCTTC
-	-	TRBV2	TRBJ1-1	CASSEREMNTEAFF	TGTGCCAGCAGTGAGAGGGAGATGAACACTGAAGCTTTCTTT